A single sample is the source of the 5 T cell receptor beta chains below, sequenced in a study of T cells in Graves' hyperthyroidism and ophthalmopathy. Template material for amplifying TCR beta CDR3 regions consisted of RNA transcripts. The HTBI primer set served for first-round RT-PCR of the TCR CDR3. A single record per CDR3 protein comes from TCRdb applying MiXCR to the multiplex PCR reads. The sample shows nearly 600,000 distinct CDR3 sequences, approximately 14% of them seen only once. The sequenced material came from blood. These receptors originate from a woman aged 18-29 years with Graves' ophthalmopathy.

This clonotype was seen ten or more times. The rearrangement links TRBV27 to TRBJ2-1; 9 bases are shared with TRBD2. The CDR3 is made up of 17 amino acids. Germline CDR1 is MNHEY and CDR2 is SMNVEV (reference sequence). V dropped 1 base and J dropped 8; count of bases not matched to a gene: 12. The CDR3 sequence: CASSLWRRASGIYEQFF. The CDR3 DNA follows: TGTGCCAGCAGTTTATGGAGGAGGGCTAGCGGGATCTATGAGCAGTTCTTC.

The V gene is TRBV4-1, the J gene TRBJ2-5; 11 bases align to TRBD2. Looked up from germline, CDR1 is MGHRA and CDR2 is YSYEKL. The CDR3 consists of 15 residues. J gave up 5 bases and V 1 base, and 3 bases lay outside the gene matches. CDR3: CASSQVAGGGETQYF. CDR3 in DNA: TGCGCCAGCAGCCAAGTAGCGGGAGGGGGGGAGACCCAGTACTTC.

Points on this clonotype: This may be a read error: a much more frequent sequence differs by one nucleotide. No conserved phenylalanine or tryptophan ends this CDR3, so it is likely a read error. The chain has TRBV7-9 and TRBJ1-1; 7 positions match TRBD1. The junction had 8 bases not matched to a gene; V was cut back by 6 bases and J by 4 bases. In germline, CDR1 is SEHNR, CDR2 FQNEAQ (reference sequence). This CDR3 region has 14 residues. For the CDR3, the DNA is TGTGCCAGCAGAGTCTCAGGGGGGAGCACTGAAGCTTTCCTT. Encoded protein: CASRVSGGSTEAFL.

This clonotype occurred many times. The chain couples TRBV2 to TRBJ2-7, with a possible D match to TRBD2 (5 bases). The CDR3 length is 14 residues. Germline lookup yields CDR1 SNHLY and CDR2 FYNNEI. The V end was cut by 4 bases, the J end by 7 bases, with 17 bases between. Here the CDR3 DNA reads TGTGCCAGCAGTGCTACGGTGCCGAGGGATGAGCAGTACTTC. It codes for CASSATVPRDEQYF.

V usage is TRBV20-1 and J usage is TRBJ2-3, with 14 bases lining up with TRBD2. Germline lookup yields CDR1 DFQATT and CDR2 SNEGSKA (reference sequence). The length of the CDR3 is 20 residues. J was trimmed by 0 bases and V by 3 bases; bases with no gene match: 14. DNA for the CDR3: TGCAGTGCTAGTTATTCGACTAGCGGGAGGGGGTGGAGGAGCACAGATACGCAGTATTTT. Protein: CSASYSTSGRGWRSTDTQYF.